The next 32 T cell receptor beta chains were all read from a single sample in a study of T cell responses to AZD1222 COVID-19 vaccine. Clones were sequenced by immunoSEQ multiplex PCR, and TCRdb holds only the in-frame ones, with some missing. The repertoire holds 120,000 to 150,000 clones, with about 92% as singletons. The specimen was peripheral blood, collected on day 0 of AZD1222 vaccination. The source of these receptors is an adult in good health.

This clone was observed a few times. The genes are TRBV7-9 and TRBJ2-7, with 8 nucleotides matching TRBD1. The CDR3 sequence is 12 residues long. The germline gives CDR1 SEHNR, CDR2 FQNEAQ (reference sequence). The ends lost 8 bases at V and 3 bases at J; junction bases unmatched: 3. The CDR3 DNA sequence: TGTGCCAGCTCAGGGACAGGCTACGAGCAGTACTTC. Translating it yields CASSGTGYEQYF. The full variable domain, in which reference TRBV7-9 and TRBJ2-7 provide the parts outside the CDR3, is DTGVSQNPRHKITKRGQNVTFRCDPISEHNRLYWYRQTLGQGPEFLTYFQNEAQLEKSRLLSDRFSAERPKGSFSTLEIQRTEQGDSAMYLCASSGTGYEQYFGPGTRLTVT.

This clone was seen only once. Here the CDR3 reads CASSSDARVQETQYF. CDR3 bases: TGTGCCAGCAGCTCTGACGCCAGGGTCCAAGAGACCCAGTACTTC. The rearrangement joins TRBV7-2 to TRBJ2-5; the D gene is possibly TRBD1 (5 bases). Trimming took 4 bases from V and 1 from J, leaving 13 bases between them. Germline V lookup: CDR1 SGHTA, CDR2 FQGNSA. The CDR3 is 15 residues long.

The J gene is TRBJ2-2, the V gene TRBV28; D is ambiguous. CDR3 size: 14 residues. The germline gives CDR1 MDHEN, CDR2 SYDVKM. V lost 6 bases to trimming and J lost 4 bases, with 12 bases between them. CDR3 region: CASRSSAGTGELFF. For the CDR3, the DNA is TGTGCCAGCAGGTCATCCGCAGGCACCGGGGAGCTGTTTTTT.

V and J are TRBV6-5 and TRBJ1-3; D unclear. The CDR3 contains 12 residues. V was clipped by 6 bases and J by 0 bases, with 3 bases between them. Per germline, CDR1 MNHEY and CDR2 SVGAGI. The CDR3 region has the DNA TGTGCCAGCAGGAACTCTGGAAACACCATATATTTT. Translation: CASRNSGNTIYF.

The chain carries TRBV24-1 and TRBJ2-2; the D is unclear. This CDR3 contains 13 residues. The germline gives CDR1 KGHDR, CDR2 SFDVKD. Trimming cost V 5 bases and J 3 bases, with 6 bases left between them. In DNA, the CDR3 is TGTGCCACCAGTGCAGTGGACACCGGGGAGCTGTTTTTT. This encodes CATSAVDTGELFF.

The chain carries TRBV19 and TRBJ1-4; no firm D call. This CDR3 comprises 16 residues. Per germline, CDR1 LNHDA and CDR2 SQIVND (reference sequence). Trimming shortened V by 5 bases and J by 5 bases, and 18 bases separated the two germline ends. The CDR3 coding sequence is TGTGCCAGTAGTGCCCACCAGGCCGGACCGAATGAAAAACTGTTTTTT. It yields the protein CASSAHQAGPNEKLFF.

The chain carries TRBV7-2 and TRBJ1-4, with unresolved D. The length of the CDR3 is 14 residues. Trimming removed 2 bases from V and 8 bases from J, with 12 bases in between. Germline loops: CDR1 SGHTA, CDR2 FQGNSA. In DNA, the CDR3 is TGTGCCAGCAGCTTATTCCCACCTGGGGAAAAACTGTTTTTT. It encodes CASSLFPPGEKLFF.

J is TRBJ2-2 and V is TRBV11-3; 16 nucleotides agree with TRBD2. CDR1 is SGHNT, CDR2 YENEEA, per germline. Trimming took 5 bases from V and 4 from J; bases not matched to a gene: 10. This CDR3 spans 19 amino acids. CDR3 nucleotides: TGTGCCAGCAGCCCACGGGGACTAGCGGGAGGGCCGGGCACCGGGGAGCTGTTTTTT. This translates into CASSPRGLAGGPGTGELFF.

The rearrangement links TRBV5-4 to TRBJ2-5; D is undetermined. Germline assignment: CDR1 SGHNT and CDR2 YYREEE (reference sequence). V was cut by 1 base and J by 0 bases, with 7 bases left in between. This CDR3 is 14 amino acids long. The CDR3 spells CASSLRVYQETQYF. In nucleotides, the CDR3 is TGTGCCAGCAGCTTGCGGGTCTACCAAGAGACCCAGTACTTC.

V gene TRBV7-7 combines with J gene TRBJ2-1; D remains unclear. The V end was cut by 1 base, the J end by 5 bases, with 12 bases between. This CDR3 is built from 15 residues. CDR1 and CDR2 (germline): SSHAT, FNYEAQ (reference sequence). The CDR3 nucleotides are TGTGCCAGCAGCTTAGATCGCTCATCGAACAATGAGCAGTTCTTC. Amino acids: CASSLDRSSNNEQFF.

This chain links TRBV30 with TRBJ2-7; 8 nucleotides line up with TRBD1. The CDR3 covers 16 residues. J was trimmed by 2 bases and V by 3 bases; bases with no gene match: 12. Germline loops: CDR1 GTSNPN, CDR2 SVGIG (reference sequence). CDR3 region: CAWSVKGTGATYEQYF. The CDR3 nucleotides are TGTGCCTGGAGCGTAAAAGGGACAGGCGCTACCTACGAGCAGTACTTC.

The genes are TRBV10-3 and TRBJ1-2; tentative D call: TRBD1 (6 bases). Per the germline V gene, CDR1 is ENHRY and CDR2 is SYGVKD. With 3 bases removed from V and 2 bases from J, the gap between germline ends came to 16 bases. The CDR3 is made up of 16 amino acids. CDR3 sequence reads: CAISDPTTGENYGYTF. CDR3 sequence (DNA): TGTGCCATCAGTGACCCAACGACAGGTGAAAACTATGGCTACACCTTC.

This clone was observed a single time. V is TRBV9 and J is TRBJ2-2; 8 nucleotides align to TRBD2. Trimming took 4 bases from V and 7 from J; bases not matched to a gene: 15. In germline, CDR1 is SGDLS, CDR2 YYNGEE. The CDR3 is 17 residues long. CDR3: CASSPRPGGGLGGELFF. CDR3 sequence (DNA): TGTGCCAGCAGCCCTCGTCCCGGGGGGGGGCTAGGCGGGGAGCTGTTTTTT.

This chain uses TRBV20-1 with TRBJ2-5, with 7 positions matching TRBD1. This CDR3 is built from 11 residues. The germline CDR1 and CDR2 sequences are DFQATT and SNEGSKA (reference sequence). With V trimmed by 6 bases and J by 5 bases, 3 bases remained unmatched. In nucleotides, the CDR3 is TGCAGTGCCGAGGGGGCCGAGACCCAGTACTTC. This sequence encodes CSAEGAETQYF.

The chain carries TRBV6-2 or TRBV6-3 and TRBJ1-5; D possibly corresponds to TRBD1 (5 bases). Per germline, CDR1 MNHEY and CDR2 SVGEGT. The CDR3 runs to 15 residues. Trimming cost V 3 bases and J 3 bases, with 12 bases left between them. CDR3 region: CASSYRQGPNQPQHF. CDR3 coding DNA: TGTGCCAGCAGTTATCGGCAGGGCCCCAATCAGCCCCAGCATTTT.

The chain joins TRBV5-1 to TRBJ2-3; a weak D match, TRBD2 (6 bases). The CDR3 has 16 amino acids. CDR1 SGHRS and CDR2 YFSETQ come from the germline V gene. V gave up 4 bases and J gave up 5 bases, with 20 bases separating them. CDR3 nucleotides: TGCGCCAGCAGCCAGCCGGGACTCTCGTCCTTAGATACGCAGTATTTT. This encodes CASSQPGLSSLDTQYF. Supplemented by reference TRBV5-1 and TRBJ2-3, the full variable domain reads KAGVTQTPRYLIKTRGQQVTLSCSPISGHRSVSWYQQTPGQGLQFLFEYFSETQRNKGNFPGRFSGRQFSNSRSEMNVSTLELGDSALYLCASSQPGLSSLDTQYFGPGTRLTVL.

The V and J genes are TRBV30 and TRBJ1-4, with D hard to call. V dropped 4 bases and J dropped 7 bases, with 13 bases sitting between them. The germline gives CDR1 GTSNPN, CDR2 SVGIG (reference sequence). This CDR3 has 13 residues. The CDR3 sequence: CAWNDGSGEKLFF. The CDR3 region has the DNA TGTGCCTGGAACGACGGTTCTGGTGAAAAACTGTTTTTT.

This rearrangement joins TRBV5-4 to TRBJ2-1; 9 bases agree with TRBD1. The V gene's germline CDR1 is SGHNT and CDR2 YYREEE (reference sequence). V was clipped by 5 bases and J by 4 bases; unmatched bases: 7. CDR3 size: 15 residues. The CDR3 bases are TGTGCCAGCAGTTCCACCGGGACAGGGTACAATGAGCAGTTCTTC. Translation: CASSSTGTGYNEQFF.

The chain joins TRBV12-3 or TRBV12-4 to TRBJ2-2; tentative D call: TRBD1 (5 bases). V dropped 6 bases and J dropped 12 bases, with 17 bases sitting between them. The CDR3 consists of 13 residues. This chain's CDR3 is CASRRTRALKLFF. The CDR3 bases are TGTGCCAGCAGACGCACCAGGGCGTTGAAGCTGTTTTTT.

In nucleotides, the CDR3 is TGTGCCAGCAGCGTTGGCGGGACACCCAACTCCTACAATGAGCAGTTCTTC. This sequence encodes CASSVGGTPNSYNEQFF. V and J are TRBV9 and TRBJ2-1; D may correspond to TRBD1 or TRBD2 (6 bases each). V was trimmed by 2 bases and J by 0 bases, leaving 15 bases between them. CDR1 and CDR2 from the germline V gene are SGDLS and YYNGEE. CDR3 length equals 17 residues.

J is TRBJ2-5 and V is TRBV18, with 8 bases identical to TRBD1. V lost 4 bases to trimming and J lost 5 bases; unmatched junction nucleotides: 9. The germline CDR1 and CDR2 sequences are KGHSH and LQKENI. The CDR3 is 15 amino acids. CDR3 DNA sequence: TGTGCCAGCTCACAGATTCAGGGGGCGTATGAGACCCAGTACTTC. Translated: CASSQIQGAYETQYF.

The V and J genes are TRBV4-3 and TRBJ2-1, with a weak D call TRBD2 (6 bases). Trimming removed 4 bases from V and 7 bases from J, with 14 bases in between. This CDR3 spans 14 amino acids. Germline CDR1 reads LGHNA; CDR2 reads YSLEER. In DNA, the CDR3 is TGCGCCAGCAGCCTTTTCGGACGGGGGAATGAGCAGTTCTTC. It encodes CASSLFGRGNEQFF.

V and J are TRBV4-1 and TRBJ2-7; the D call may be TRBD1 or TRBD2 (6 bases each). Germline CDR1 MGHRA, CDR2 YSYEKL. CDR3 length: 17 residues. V was clipped by 2 bases and J by 3 bases, with 20 bases between them. The CDR3 loop reads CASSQTGHGRGGYEQYF. The CDR3 region has the DNA TGCGCCAGCAGCCAAACAGGTCACGGGAGAGGGGGCTACGAGCAGTACTTC.

The gene calls are TRBV7-9 and TRBJ1-1; unclear D gene. Deletions cut 4 bases from V and 7 bases from J, with 13 bases between. Germline-derived CDR1 and CDR2 are SEHNR and FQNEAQ (reference sequence). This CDR3 is built from 13 residues. The CDR3 loop reads CASSSAAANEAFF. The CDR3 coding sequence is TGTGCCAGCAGCTCAGCCGCGGCCAATGAAGCTTTCTTT.

The chain links TRBV2 to TRBJ1-4; D is perhaps TRBD1 (5 bases). The CDR3 is made up of 15 amino acids. Germline loops: CDR1 SNHLY, CDR2 FYNNEI. The V gene lost 5 bases and the J gene lost 5 bases, with 15 bases spanning the gap. CDR3 amino acids: CASSISGTGNEKLFF. CDR3 coding DNA: TGTGCCAGCAGTATCTCCGGGACGGGAAATGAAAAACTGTTTTTT.

The V gene is TRBV27, the J gene TRBJ2-7, with a weak D call TRBD2 (6 bases). CDR1 and CDR2 from the germline V gene are MNHEY and SMNVEV (reference sequence). Trimming shortened V by 5 bases and J by 4 bases, and 15 bases separated the two germline ends. CDR3 size: 14 residues. CDR3 residues: CASSRYSGSYEQYF. The CDR3 DNA follows: TGTGCCAGCAGTCGTTATAGCGGAAGTTACGAGCAGTACTTC.

V and J are TRBV21-1 and TRBJ1-2; no check of the table's D call, TRBD1, against the DNA was made. TRBV21-1 is a pseudogene locus. CDR3 length equals 17 residues. The CDR3 sequence is CASSRHGTGGISYGYTF. In DNA form, the CDR3 reads TGTGCCAGCAGCCGACACGGGACAGGGGGGATTAGCTATGGCTACACCTTC.

The chain recombines TRBV7-2 with TRBJ1-4; 9 bases align to TRBD1. The CDR3 extends over 16 amino acids. Unmatched junction bases numbered 14, after V lost 5 bases and J lost 10 bases. CDR1 is SGHTA and CDR2 is FQGNSA in the germline V gene. This CDR3 is CASSPGGGSGQGKLFF. In DNA, the CDR3 is TGTGCCAGCAGCCCAGGTGGAGGATCGGGACAGGGAAAACTGTTTTTT.

The chain joins TRBV30 to TRBJ1-2; unclear D gene. The CDR3 is 11 amino acids. Trimming cost V 1 base and J 8 bases, with 8 bases left between them. CDR1 is GTSNPN and CDR2 is SVGIG in the germline V gene (reference sequence). CDR3 sequence reads: CAWSATLGYTF. The CDR3 bases are TGTGCCTGGAGTGCTACTCTGGGCTACACCTTC.

This chain connects TRBV19 to TRBJ2-3; the D gene could be TRBD1 or TRBD2 (5 bases each). This CDR3 contains 17 residues. The V end lost 6 bases, the J end lost 4 bases, and 23 bases lay between the germline ends. CDR1 LNHDA and CDR2 SQIVND come from the germline V gene (reference sequence). Here the CDR3 reads CASRYKGRGAVADTQYF. Written as DNA, the CDR3 is TGTGCCAGTAGGTACAAAGGGAGAGGGGCAGTAGCAGATACGCAGTATTTT.

The genes are TRBV5-4 and TRBJ2-1; maybe TRBD2 (5 bases). The CDR3 loop spans 15 amino acids. Germline V gene sequence: CDR1 SGHNT, CDR2 YYREEE (reference sequence). V was pared by 4 bases and J by 5 bases, with 16 bases between. The CDR3 here is CASSVGLGDDNEQFF. The CDR3 DNA sequence: TGTGCCAGCAGCGTAGGACTGGGAGACGACAATGAGCAGTTCTTC.

This chain uses TRBV3-1 (or the pseudogene TRBV3-2) with TRBJ1-6; no firm D call. The CDR3 is 14 residues long. The V gene lost 3 bases and the J gene lost 6 bases, with 9 bases spanning the gap. Germline loops: CDR1 LGHDT, CDR2 YNNKEL (reference sequence). The CDR3 sequence: CASSHTMVNSPLHF. CDR3 sequence (DNA): TGTGCCAGCAGCCACACCATGGTTAATTCACCCCTCCACTTT.